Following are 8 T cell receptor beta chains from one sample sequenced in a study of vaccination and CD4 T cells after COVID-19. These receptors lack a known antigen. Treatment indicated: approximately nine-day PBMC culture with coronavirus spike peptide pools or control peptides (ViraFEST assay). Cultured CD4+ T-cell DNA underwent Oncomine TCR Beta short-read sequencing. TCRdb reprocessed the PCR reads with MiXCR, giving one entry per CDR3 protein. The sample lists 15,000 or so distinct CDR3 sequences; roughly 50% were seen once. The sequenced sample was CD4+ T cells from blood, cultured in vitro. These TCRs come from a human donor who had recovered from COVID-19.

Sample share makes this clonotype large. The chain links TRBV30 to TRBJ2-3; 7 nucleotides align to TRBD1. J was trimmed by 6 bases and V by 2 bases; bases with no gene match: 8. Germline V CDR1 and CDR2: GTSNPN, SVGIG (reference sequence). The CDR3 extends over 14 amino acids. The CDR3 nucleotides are TGTGCCTGGAGTCTTGGGACAGCTCGGGATACGCAGTATTTT. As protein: CAWSLGTARDTQYF.

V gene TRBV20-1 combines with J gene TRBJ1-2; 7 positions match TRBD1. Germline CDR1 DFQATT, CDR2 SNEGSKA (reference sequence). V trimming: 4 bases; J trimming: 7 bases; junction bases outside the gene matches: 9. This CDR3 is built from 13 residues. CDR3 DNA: TGCAGTGCTAAAAATGACAGGGAGGGTGGCTACACCTTC. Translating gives CSAKNDREGGYTF.

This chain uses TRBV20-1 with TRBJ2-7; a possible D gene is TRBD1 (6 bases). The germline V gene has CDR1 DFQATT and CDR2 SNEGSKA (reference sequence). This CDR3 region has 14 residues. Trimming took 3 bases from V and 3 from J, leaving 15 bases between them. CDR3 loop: CSASSQGLHYEQYF. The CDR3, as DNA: TGCAGTGCTAGTTCCCAGGGGCTCCACTACGAGCAGTACTTC.

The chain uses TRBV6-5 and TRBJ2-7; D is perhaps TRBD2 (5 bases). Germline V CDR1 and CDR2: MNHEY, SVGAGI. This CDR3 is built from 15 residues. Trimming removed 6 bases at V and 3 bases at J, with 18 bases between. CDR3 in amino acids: CASRYSAAGDYEQYF. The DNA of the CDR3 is TGTGCCAGCAGGTACAGCGCCGCGGGCGACTACGAGCAGTACTTC.

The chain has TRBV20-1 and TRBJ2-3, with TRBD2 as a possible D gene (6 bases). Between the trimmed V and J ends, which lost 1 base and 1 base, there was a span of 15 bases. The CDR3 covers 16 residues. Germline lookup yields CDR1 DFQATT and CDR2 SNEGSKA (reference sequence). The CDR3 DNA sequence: TGCAGTGCTAGAGGAGGGGCGGCGGGGCGCACAGATACGCAGTATTTT. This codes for CSARGGAAGRTDTQYF.

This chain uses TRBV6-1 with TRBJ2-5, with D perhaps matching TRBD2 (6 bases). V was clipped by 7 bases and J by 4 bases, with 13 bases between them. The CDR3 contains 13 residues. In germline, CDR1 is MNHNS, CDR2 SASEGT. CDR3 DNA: TGTGCCAGCACCCGAGGAGGGGCAGAGACCCAGTACTTC. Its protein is CASTRGGAETQYF.

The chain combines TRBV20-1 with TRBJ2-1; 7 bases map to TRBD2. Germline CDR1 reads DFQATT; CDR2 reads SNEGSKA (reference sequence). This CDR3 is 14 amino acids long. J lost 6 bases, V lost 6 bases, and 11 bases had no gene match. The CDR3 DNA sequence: TGCAGTGCCCCTCGAGCGGGACGGACCAATGAGCAGTTCTTC. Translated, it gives CSAPRAGRTNEQFF.

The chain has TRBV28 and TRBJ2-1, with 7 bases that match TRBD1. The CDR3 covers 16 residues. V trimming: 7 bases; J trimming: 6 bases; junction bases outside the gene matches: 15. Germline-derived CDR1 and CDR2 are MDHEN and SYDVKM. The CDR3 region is CASMESGGRALNEQFF. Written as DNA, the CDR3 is TGTGCCAGCATGGAATCAGGGGGTAGAGCCCTCAATGAGCAGTTCTTC. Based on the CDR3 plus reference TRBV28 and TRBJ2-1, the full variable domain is DVKVTQSSRYLVKRTGEKVFLECVQDMDHENMFWYRQDPGLGLRLIYFSYDVKMKEKGDIPEGYSVSREKKERFSLILESASTNQTSMYLCASMESGGRALNEQFFGPGTRLTVL.